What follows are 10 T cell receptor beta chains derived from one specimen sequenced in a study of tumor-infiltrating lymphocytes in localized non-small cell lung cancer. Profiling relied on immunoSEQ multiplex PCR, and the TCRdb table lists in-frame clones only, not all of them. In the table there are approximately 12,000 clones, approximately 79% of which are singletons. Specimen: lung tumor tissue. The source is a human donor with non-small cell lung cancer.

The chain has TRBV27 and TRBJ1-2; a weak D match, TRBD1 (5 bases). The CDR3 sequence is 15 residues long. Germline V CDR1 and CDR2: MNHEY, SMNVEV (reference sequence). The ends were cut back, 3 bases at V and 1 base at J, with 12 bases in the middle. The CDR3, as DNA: TGTGCCAGCAGTTTGAGAGGGGCGATTAACTATGGCTACACCTTC. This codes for CASSLRGAINYGYTF.

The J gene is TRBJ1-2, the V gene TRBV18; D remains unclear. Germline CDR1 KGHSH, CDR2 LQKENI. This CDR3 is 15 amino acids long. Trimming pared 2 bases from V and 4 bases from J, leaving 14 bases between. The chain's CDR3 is CASSPTGSRPYGYTF. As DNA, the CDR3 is TGTGCCAGCTCACCAACGGGGAGCAGACCCTATGGCTACACCTTC.

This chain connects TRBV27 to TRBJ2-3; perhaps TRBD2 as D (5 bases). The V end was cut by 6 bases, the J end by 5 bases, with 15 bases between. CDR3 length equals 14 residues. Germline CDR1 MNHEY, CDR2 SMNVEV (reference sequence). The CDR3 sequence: CASRSDWSGDTQYF. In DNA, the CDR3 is TGTGCCAGCAGGAGTGACTGGAGCGGAGATACGCAGTATTTT.

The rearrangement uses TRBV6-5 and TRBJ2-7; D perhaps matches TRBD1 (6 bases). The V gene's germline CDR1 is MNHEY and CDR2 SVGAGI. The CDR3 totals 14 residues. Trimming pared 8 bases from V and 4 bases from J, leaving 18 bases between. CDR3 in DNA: TGTGCCAGCCAAATTAGAGCAGGGGTATACGAGCAGTACTTC. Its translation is CASQIRAGVYEQYF.

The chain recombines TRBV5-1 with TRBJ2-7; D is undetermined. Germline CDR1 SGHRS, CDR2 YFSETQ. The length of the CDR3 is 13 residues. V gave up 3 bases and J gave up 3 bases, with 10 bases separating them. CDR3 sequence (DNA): TGCGCCAGCAGCTCTGGGAAGCACTACGAGCAGTACTTC. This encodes CASSSGKHYEQYF.

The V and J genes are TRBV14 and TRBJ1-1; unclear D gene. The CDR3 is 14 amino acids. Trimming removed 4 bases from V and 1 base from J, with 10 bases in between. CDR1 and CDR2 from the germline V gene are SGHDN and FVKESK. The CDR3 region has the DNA TGTGCCAGCAGCCCGCTTCGGAAGAACACTGAAGCTTTCTTT. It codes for CASSPLRKNTEAFF.

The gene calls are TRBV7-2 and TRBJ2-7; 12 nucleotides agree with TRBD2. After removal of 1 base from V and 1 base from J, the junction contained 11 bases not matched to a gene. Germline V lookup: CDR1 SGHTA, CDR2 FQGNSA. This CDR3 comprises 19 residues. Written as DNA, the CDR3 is TGTGCCAGCAGCTTAGTAGGTGCGACTAGCGGGGGACCGTCCTACGAGCAGTACTTC. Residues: CASSLVGATSGGPSYEQYF.

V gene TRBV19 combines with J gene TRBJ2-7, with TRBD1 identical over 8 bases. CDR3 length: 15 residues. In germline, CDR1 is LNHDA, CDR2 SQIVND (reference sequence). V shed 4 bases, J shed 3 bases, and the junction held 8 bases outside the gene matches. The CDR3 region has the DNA TGTGCCAGTAGTAGAGGACAGGGAAGGGTCTACGAGCAGTACTTC. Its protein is CASSRGQGRVYEQYF.

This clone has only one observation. In DNA form, the CDR3 reads TGCGCCAGCAGCCAGACCCCATTCGGACGGGAGACCCAGTACTTC. It encodes CASSQTPFGRETQYF. This chain joins TRBV4-1 and TRBJ2-5; D unclear. This CDR3 contains 15 residues. V was shortened by 3 bases and J by 5 bases, with 16 bases between the two germline ends. Germline CDR1 is MGHRA and CDR2 is YSYEKL.

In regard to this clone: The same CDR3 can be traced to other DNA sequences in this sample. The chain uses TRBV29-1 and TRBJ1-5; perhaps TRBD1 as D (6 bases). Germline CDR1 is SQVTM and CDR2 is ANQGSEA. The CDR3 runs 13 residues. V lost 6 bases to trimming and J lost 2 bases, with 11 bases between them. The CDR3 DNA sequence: TGCAGCGTCTCCGGGGGCGGCAATCAGCCCCAGCATTTT. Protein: CSVSGGGNQPQHF.